The 18 T cell receptor beta chains below come from one sample, sequenced in a study of T-cell reconstitution after alpha-beta-depleted transplantation in children (dated by TCRdb to the mid-2010s). The meaning of the sample's treatment or condition label: allogeneic hematopoietic cell transplantation with graft depleted of TCRalphabeta T cells and CD19 B cells. Libraries came from PCR. Sequencing relied on an Illumina HiSeq 2500. To normalize quantification of the TCRbeta repertoire, the TCR libraries were built with molecular barcoding that relied on unique molecular identifiers. The raw public data were reprocessed by TCRdb itself: fastp quality trimming at Q25, MiXCR clonotype calling, in-frame beta chains only. For every CDR3 protein sequence, its rows merge into one entry that carries the most common genes and DNA. This sample has about 590,000 distinct CDR3 sequences in its table, and 10% to 15% of those were observed once. Approximately 2% of the sample goes to the ten largest clones.

This material consisted of PBMCs, mostly from graft donor cells, taken 360 days after TCRalphabeta/CD19-depleted stem cell transplant. Every receptor here comes from a male patient younger than 18 who had a stem cell transplant for acute myeloid leukemia, so the T cells may come from the graft donor.

This clonotype came up many times. V gene TRBV2 combines with J gene TRBJ2-6; 10 bases fit TRBD2. The ends lost 3 bases at V and 0 bases at J; junction bases unmatched: 11. The CDR3 length is 20 residues. Germline CDR1 reads SNHLY; CDR2 reads FYNNEI. The CDR3 loop is CASSEFALAGAHSGANVLTF. CDR3 nucleotide sequence: TGTGCCAGCAGTGAGTTCGCGCTAGCGGGGGCCCACTCTGGGGCCAACGTCCTGACTTTC.

V and J are TRBV5-1 and TRBJ2-5; D gene uncertain. CDR3 length: 14 amino acids. V lost 1 base and J 3 bases, leaving 10 bases between the germline ends. Germline V gene lookup returns CDR1 SGHRS and CDR2 YFSETQ. The CDR3 is CASSLTSDEETQYF. In nucleotides, the CDR3 is TGCGCCAGCAGCTTGACCTCAGATGAAGAGACCCAGTACTTC.

The gene calls are TRBV13 and TRBJ2-1; TRBD2 matches at 7 bases. The CDR3 is made up of 15 amino acids. J gave up 5 bases and V 0 bases, and 4 bases lay outside the gene matches. Germline values: CDR1 PRHDT, CDR2 FYEKMQ (reference sequence). Written as DNA, the CDR3 is TGTGCCAGCAGCTTAGGGGGCGGGAGAAACAATGAGCAGTTCTTC. It specifies CASSLGGGRNNEQFF.

This clonotype was seen repeatedly, ten times or more. This chain uses TRBV7-2 with TRBJ2-5, with a weak D call TRBD2 (6 bases). Germline V gene lookup returns CDR1 SGHTA and CDR2 FQGNSA. The CDR3 is 14 amino acids. V lost 4 bases and J lost 3, with 12 bases in between. CDR3 sequence reads: CASSSTTSKETQYF. In nucleotides, the CDR3 is TGTGCCAGCAGCTCGACTACTAGCAAAGAGACCCAGTACTTC.

This clonotype was seen a few times. The V and J genes are TRBV27 and TRBJ2-2; weak D call: TRBD2 (6 bases). Looked up from germline, CDR1 is MNHEY and CDR2 is SMNVEV (reference sequence). Between the trimmed V and J ends, which lost 7 bases and 7 bases, there was a span of 16 bases. The CDR3 length is 14 residues. The CDR3 sequence is CASTPHVAVGELFF. In nucleotides, the CDR3 is TGTGCCAGCACCCCGCACGTAGCGGTCGGGGAGCTGTTTTTT.

This clonotype has a handful of counts. The J gene is TRBJ1-1, the V gene TRBV9; no firm D call. Deletions cut 2 bases from V and 4 bases from J, with 9 bases between. CDR1 and CDR2 (germline): SGDLS, YYNGEE. This CDR3 region has 13 residues. The CDR3 protein is CASSVERGTEAFF. The CDR3 DNA reads as TGTGCCAGCAGCGTCGAACGGGGCACTGAAGCTTTCTTT.

The chain is built from TRBV5-1 and TRBJ2-5, with D unclear. CDR1 is SGHRS, CDR2 YFSETQ, per germline. V lost 4 bases and J 0 bases, leaving 25 bases between the germline ends. The CDR3 spans 19 residues. CDR3: CASSPRLIINTTYQETQYF. The DNA for the CDR3 is TGCGCCAGCAGCCCGCGACTCATCATAAATACTACCTACCAAGAGACCCAGTACTTC.

The J gene is TRBJ2-5, the V gene TRBV20-1; 10 nucleotides agree with TRBD2. Germline V gives CDR1 DFQATT, CDR2 SNEGSKA (reference sequence). CDR3 length: 16 residues. The V segment lost 2 bases and the J segment 2 bases; nucleotides outside the gene matches: 8. The CDR3 is CSARLAGASGQETQYF. CDR3 DNA sequence: TGCAGTGCTAGACTAGCGGGAGCGTCGGGGCAAGAGACCCAGTACTTC.

This clonotype showed up many times. The chain links TRBV29-1 to TRBJ2-2; 9 bases align to TRBD2. Germline V gives CDR1 SQVTM, CDR2 ANQGSEA. The CDR3 sequence is 13 residues long. The V segment lost 7 bases and the J segment 7 bases; nucleotides outside the gene matches: 7. The CDR3 bases are TGCAGCGCCTTAGCGGGAGCCTTCGGGGAGCTGTTTTTT. Translating gives CSALAGAFGELFF.

This clonotype turned up a few times. The rearrangement uses TRBV9 and TRBJ2-1, with 12 nucleotides matching TRBD2. V gave up 4 bases and J gave up 2 bases; unmatched junction bases: 7. The CDR3 has 17 residues. Per the germline V gene, CDR1 is SGDLS and CDR2 is YYNGEE. The CDR3 region is CASSLGLAGYTYNEQFF. The CDR3 DNA sequence: TGTGCCAGCAGCTTAGGACTAGCGGGGTACACCTACAATGAGCAGTTCTTC.

This clonotype was observed a few times. The chain employs TRBV9 and TRBJ2-1; D unclear. Germline V lookup: CDR1 SGDLS, CDR2 YYNGEE. The CDR3 consists of 13 residues. V lost 1 base and J 6 bases, leaving 8 bases between the germline ends. The CDR3 reads CASSVLPSNEQFF. As DNA, the CDR3 is TGTGCCAGCAGCGTATTGCCGAGCAATGAGCAGTTCTTC.

This clonotype has only a few counts. The V call is TRBV18, the J call TRBJ2-5, with 8 bases aligning to TRBD2. Per the germline V gene, CDR1 is KGHSH and CDR2 is LQKENI. The CDR3 is made up of 15 amino acids. Trimming cost V 3 bases and J 4 bases; bases outside gene matches: 7. The DNA of the CDR3 is TGTGCCAGCTCACCTATAGCGGGAATAAGAGAGACCCAGTACTTC. This codes for CASSPIAGIRETQYF. Full variable domain (remainder filled in from reference TRBV18 and TRBJ2-5): NAGVMQNPRHLVRRRGQEARLRCSPMKGHSHVYWYRQLPEEGLKFMVYLQKENIIDESGMPKERFSAEFPKEGPSILRIQQVVRGDSAAYFCASSPIAGIRETQYFGPGTRLLVL.

This clonotype was seen more than once but under ten times. The J gene is TRBJ2-5, the V gene TRBV29-1, with TRBD2 matching over 7 bases. This CDR3 has 11 residues. Per the germline V gene, CDR1 is SQVTM and CDR2 is ANQGSEA. The trim removed 7 bases at V and 9 bases at J, leaving 8 bases unmatched. The CDR3, as DNA: TGCAGCGCTGGGACTACCCGGGCCCAGTACTTC. Its translation is CSAGTTRAQYF.

The chain combines TRBV28 with TRBJ1-5, with TRBD1 identical over 8 bases. V shed 6 bases and J 3 bases; nucleotides not matched to a gene: 10. The CDR3 has 16 amino acids. CDR1 and CDR2 (germline): MDHEN, SYDVKM. CDR3 sequence reads: CASSLDRVFFNQPQHF. CDR3 DNA: TGTGCCAGCAGCTTGGACAGGGTATTTTTCAATCAGCCCCAGCATTTT.

This rearrangement joins TRBV12-3 or TRBV12-4 to TRBJ2-3; D is perhaps TRBD2 (6 bases). This CDR3 has 14 residues. V lost 7 bases and J lost 4, with 15 bases in between. DNA for the CDR3: TGTGCCAGCACCCCGTGGGGGGTGGCAGATACGCAGTATTTT. The encoded protein is CASTPWGVADTQYF.

This chain connects TRBV19 to TRBJ2-2, with 8 bases lining up with TRBD2. V was pared by 11 bases and J by 7 bases, with 6 bases of the junction left unmatched. The CDR3 covers 12 residues. The germline CDR1 and CDR2 sequences are LNHDA and SQIVND (reference sequence). CDR3 in DNA: TGTGCCGGCGGGACTAGTCACGGGGAGCTGTTTTTT. This codes for CAGGTSHGELFF.

The rearrangement uses TRBV5-1 and TRBJ2-7, with 10 bases aligning to TRBD1. The length of the CDR3 is 14 residues. V shed 4 bases and J 7 bases; nucleotides not matched to a gene: 8. Per germline, CDR1 SGHRS and CDR2 YFSETQ. CDR3 nucleotide sequence: TGCGCCAGCAGCCTCCGGGACAGGGGTGGGGAGCAGTACTTC. It translates to CASSLRDRGGEQYF. Full variable domain (remainder filled in from reference TRBV5-1 and TRBJ2-7): KAGVTQTPRYLIKTRGQQVTLSCSPISGHRSVSWYQQTPGQGLQFLFEYFSETQRNKGNFPGRFSGRQFSNSRSEMNVSTLELGDSALYLCASSLRDRGGEQYFGPGTRLTVT.

This clonotype turned up a few times. The V gene is TRBV5-1, the J gene TRBJ2-3; 7 bases line up with TRBD2. Unmatched junction bases numbered 2, after V lost 0 bases and J lost 1 base. The CDR3 is 15 amino acids. Germline CDR1 and CDR2: SGHRS and YFSETQ. The CDR3 region has the DNA TGCGCCAGCAGCTTGGCCACTAGCGGCACAGATACGCAGTATTTT. Its protein is CASSLATSGTDTQYF.